This TCR beta chain was retrieved from a study of T cells in Graves' hyperthyroidism and ophthalmopathy. This clonotype was observed many times. Germline V gene data show CDR1 as MNHNS and CDR2 as SASEGT. This CDR3 is built from 14 residues. V lost 8 bases, J lost 5 bases, and 8 bases stayed unmatched. The TCR beta CDR3 regions underwent amplification using RNA transcripts as the source. The study used the HTBI primer set for a first-round RT-PCR of the TCR CDR3. Via MiXCR, TCRdb re-called the multiplex PCR reads, giving one row per CDR3 protein. The table lists about 270,000 distinct CDR3 sequences, approximately 14% of them singletons.

Sequencing was done on a sample of blood. The chain is built from TRBV6-1 and TRBJ2-1; TRBD2 agrees at 8 bases. The source of this sequence is a woman aged 45 to 65 with Graves' hyperthyroidism that later progressed to Graves' ophthalmopathy. The CDR3: CASPAGGTNNEQFF. For the CDR3, the DNA is TGTGCCAGCCCGGCGGGAGGAACCAACAATGAGCAGTTCTTC.